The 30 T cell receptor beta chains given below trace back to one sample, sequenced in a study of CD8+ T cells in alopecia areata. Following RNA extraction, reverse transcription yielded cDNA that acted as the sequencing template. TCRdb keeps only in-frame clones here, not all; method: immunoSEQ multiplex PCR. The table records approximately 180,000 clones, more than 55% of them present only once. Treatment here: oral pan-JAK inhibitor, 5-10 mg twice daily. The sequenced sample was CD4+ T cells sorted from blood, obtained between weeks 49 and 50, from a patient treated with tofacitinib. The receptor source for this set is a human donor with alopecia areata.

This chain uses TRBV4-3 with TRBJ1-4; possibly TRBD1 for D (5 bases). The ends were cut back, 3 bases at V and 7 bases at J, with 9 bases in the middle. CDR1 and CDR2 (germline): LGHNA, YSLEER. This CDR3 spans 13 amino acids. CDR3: CASSHPTGEKLFF. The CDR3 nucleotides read TGCGCCAGCAGCCACCCAACAGGTGAAAAACTGTTTTTT.

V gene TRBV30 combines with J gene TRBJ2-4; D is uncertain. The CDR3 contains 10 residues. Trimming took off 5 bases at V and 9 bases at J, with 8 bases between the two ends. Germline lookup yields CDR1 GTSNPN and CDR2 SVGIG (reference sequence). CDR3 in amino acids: CAWGNTIQYF. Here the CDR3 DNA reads TGTGCCTGGGGGAATACCATTCAGTACTTC. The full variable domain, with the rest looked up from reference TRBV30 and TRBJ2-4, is SQTIHQWPATLVQPVGSPLSLECTVEGTSNPNLYWYRQAAGRGLQLLFYSVGIGQISSEVPQNLSASRPQDRQFILSSKKLLLSDSGFYLCAWGNTIQYFGAGTRLSVL.

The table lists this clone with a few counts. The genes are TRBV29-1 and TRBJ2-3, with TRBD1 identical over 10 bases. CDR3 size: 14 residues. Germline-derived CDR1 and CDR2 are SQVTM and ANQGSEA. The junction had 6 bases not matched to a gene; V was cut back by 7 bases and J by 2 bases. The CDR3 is CSALDRGVTDTQYF. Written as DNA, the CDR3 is TGCAGCGCCCTGGACAGGGGGGTCACAGATACGCAGTATTTT.

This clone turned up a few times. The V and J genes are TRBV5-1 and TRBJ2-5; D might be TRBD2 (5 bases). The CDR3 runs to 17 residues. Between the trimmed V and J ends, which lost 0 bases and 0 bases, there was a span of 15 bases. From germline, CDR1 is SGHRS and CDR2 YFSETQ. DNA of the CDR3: TGCGCCAGCAGCTTGGCGGGAACAGCTCGAGACCAAGAGACCCAGTACTTC. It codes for CASSLAGTARDQETQYF.

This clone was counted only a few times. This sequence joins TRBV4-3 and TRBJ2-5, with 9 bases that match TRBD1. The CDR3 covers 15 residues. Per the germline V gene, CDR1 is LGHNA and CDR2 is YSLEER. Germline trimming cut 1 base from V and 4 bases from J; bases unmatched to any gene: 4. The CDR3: CASSQGDREIETQYF. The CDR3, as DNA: TGCGCCAGCAGCCAAGGGGACAGGGAAATAGAGACCCAGTACTTC.

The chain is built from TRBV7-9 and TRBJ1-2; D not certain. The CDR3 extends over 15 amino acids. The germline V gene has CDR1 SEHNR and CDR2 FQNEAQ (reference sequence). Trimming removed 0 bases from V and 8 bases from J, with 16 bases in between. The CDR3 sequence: CASSLAERYNGGYTF. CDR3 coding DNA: TGTGCCAGCAGCTTAGCAGAGCGGTATAATGGGGGCTACACCTTC.

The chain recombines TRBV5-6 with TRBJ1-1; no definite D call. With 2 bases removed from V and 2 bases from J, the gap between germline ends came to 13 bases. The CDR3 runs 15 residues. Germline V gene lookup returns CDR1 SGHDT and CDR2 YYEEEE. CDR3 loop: CASSFWYGQNTEAFF. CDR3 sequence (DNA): TGTGCCAGCAGCTTTTGGTACGGGCAAAACACTGAAGCTTTCTTT.

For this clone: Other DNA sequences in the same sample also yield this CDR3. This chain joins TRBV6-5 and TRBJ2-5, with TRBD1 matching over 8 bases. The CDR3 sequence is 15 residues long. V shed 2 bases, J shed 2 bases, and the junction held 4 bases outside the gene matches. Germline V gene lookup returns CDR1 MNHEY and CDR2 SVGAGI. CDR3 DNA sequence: TGTGCCAGCAGTTACGGGGGGACAGGACAAGAGACCCAGTACTTC. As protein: CASSYGGTGQETQYF.

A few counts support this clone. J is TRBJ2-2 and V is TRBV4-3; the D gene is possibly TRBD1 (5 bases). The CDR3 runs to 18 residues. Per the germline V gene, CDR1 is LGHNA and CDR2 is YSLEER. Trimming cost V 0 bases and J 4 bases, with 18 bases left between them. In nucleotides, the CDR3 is TGCGCCAGCAGCCAAGATCCCCAGGACATTAGGAGCACCGGGGAGCTGTTTTTT. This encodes CASSQDPQDIRSTGELFF.

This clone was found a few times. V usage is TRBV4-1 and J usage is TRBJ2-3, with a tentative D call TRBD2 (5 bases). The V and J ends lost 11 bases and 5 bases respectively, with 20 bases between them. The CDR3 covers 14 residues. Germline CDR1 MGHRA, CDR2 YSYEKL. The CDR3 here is CAPRGFTSGDTQYF. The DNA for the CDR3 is TGCGCCCCACGAGGGTTCACCTCAGGAGATACGCAGTATTTT.

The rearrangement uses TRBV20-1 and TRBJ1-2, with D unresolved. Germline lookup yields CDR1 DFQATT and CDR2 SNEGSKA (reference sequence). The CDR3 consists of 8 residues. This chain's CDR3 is CRPYGYTF. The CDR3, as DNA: TGCAGGCCGTATGGCTACACCTTC.

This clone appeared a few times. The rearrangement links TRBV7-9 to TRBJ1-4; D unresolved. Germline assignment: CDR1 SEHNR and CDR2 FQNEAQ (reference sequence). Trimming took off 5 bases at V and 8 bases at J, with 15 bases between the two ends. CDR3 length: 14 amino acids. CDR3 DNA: TGTGCCAGCAGCAGAGACCACGGAAGCGAAAAACTGTTTTTT. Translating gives CASSRDHGSEKLFF.

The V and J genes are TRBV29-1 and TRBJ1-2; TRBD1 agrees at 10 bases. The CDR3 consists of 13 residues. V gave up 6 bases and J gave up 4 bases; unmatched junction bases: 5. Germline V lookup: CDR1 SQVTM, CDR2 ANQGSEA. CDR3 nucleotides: TGCAGCGTCCCCGGGACAGGGGTCTATGGCTACACCTTC. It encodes CSVPGTGVYGYTF.

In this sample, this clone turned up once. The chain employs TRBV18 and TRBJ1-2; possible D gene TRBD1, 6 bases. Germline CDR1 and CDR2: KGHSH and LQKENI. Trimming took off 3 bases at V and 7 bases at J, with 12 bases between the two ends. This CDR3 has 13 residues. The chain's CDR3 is CASSPDQGLGYTF. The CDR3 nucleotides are TGTGCCAGCTCACCGGACCAGGGGCTTGGCTACACCTTC.

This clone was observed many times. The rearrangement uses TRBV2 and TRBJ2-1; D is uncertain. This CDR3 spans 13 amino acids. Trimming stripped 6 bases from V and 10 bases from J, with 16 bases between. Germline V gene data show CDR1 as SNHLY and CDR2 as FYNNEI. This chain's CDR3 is CASRDLSSREQFF. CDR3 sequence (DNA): TGTGCCAGCAGGGACCTCTCGTCGCGGGAGCAGTTCTTC.

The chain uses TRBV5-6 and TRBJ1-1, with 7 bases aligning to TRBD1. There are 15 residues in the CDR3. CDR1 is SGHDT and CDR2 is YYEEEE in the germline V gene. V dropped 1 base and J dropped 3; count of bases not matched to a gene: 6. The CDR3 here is CASSLSTGQYTEAFF. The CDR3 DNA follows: TGTGCCAGCAGCTTGTCCACGGGACAGTACACTGAAGCTTTCTTT.

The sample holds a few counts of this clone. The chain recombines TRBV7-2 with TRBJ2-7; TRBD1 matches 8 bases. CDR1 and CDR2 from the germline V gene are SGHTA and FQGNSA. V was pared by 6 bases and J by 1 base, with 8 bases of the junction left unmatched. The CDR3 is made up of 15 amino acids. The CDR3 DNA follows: TGTGCCAGCAGGAGGGCAGGGGGCCCTTCCTACGAGCAGTACTTC. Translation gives CASRRAGGPSYEQYF.

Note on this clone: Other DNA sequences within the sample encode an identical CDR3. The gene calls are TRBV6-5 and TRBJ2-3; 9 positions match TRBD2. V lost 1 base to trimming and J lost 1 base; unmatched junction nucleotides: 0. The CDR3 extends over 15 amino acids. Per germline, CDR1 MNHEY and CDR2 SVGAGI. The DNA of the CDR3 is TGTGCCAGCAGTTACTTAGCGGGGGGCACAGATACGCAGTATTTT. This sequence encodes CASSYLAGGTDTQYF.

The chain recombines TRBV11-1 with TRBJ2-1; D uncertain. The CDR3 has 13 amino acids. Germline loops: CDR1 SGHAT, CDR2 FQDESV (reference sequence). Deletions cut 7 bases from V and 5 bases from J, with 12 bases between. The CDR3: CASNPGLNNEQFF. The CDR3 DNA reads TGTGCCAGCAACCCGGGCCTCAACAATGAGCAGTTCTTC. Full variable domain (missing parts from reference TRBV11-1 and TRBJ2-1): EAEVAQSPRYKITEKSQAVAFWCDPISGHATLYWYRQILGQGPELLVQFQDESVVDDSQLPKDRFSAERLKGVDSTLKIQPAELGDSAMYLCASNPGLNNEQFFGPGTRLTVL.

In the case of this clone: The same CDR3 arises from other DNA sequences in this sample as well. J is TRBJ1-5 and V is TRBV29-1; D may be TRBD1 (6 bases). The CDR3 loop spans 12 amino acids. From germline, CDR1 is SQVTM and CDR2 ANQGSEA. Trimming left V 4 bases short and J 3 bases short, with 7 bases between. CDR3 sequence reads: CSVAGANQPQHF. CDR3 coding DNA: TGCAGCGTTGCAGGGGCCAATCAGCCCCAGCATTTT.

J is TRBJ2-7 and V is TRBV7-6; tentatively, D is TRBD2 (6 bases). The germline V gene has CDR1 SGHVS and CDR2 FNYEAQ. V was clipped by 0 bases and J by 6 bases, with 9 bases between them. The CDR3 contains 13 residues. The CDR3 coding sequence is TGTGCCAGCAGCTTAGCTCGGGGGAGCGAGCAGTACTTC. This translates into CASSLARGSEQYF. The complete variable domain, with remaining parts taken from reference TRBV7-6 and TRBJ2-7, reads GAGVSQSPRYKVTKRGQDVALRCDPISGHVSLYWYRQALGQGPEFLTYFNYEAQQDKSGLPNDRFSAERPEGSISTLTIQRTEQRDSAMYRCASSLARGSEQYFGPGTRLTVT.

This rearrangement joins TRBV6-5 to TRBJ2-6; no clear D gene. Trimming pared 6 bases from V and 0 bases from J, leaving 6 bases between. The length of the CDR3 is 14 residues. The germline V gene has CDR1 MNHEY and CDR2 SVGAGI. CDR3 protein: CASRTPSGANVLTF. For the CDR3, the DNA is TGTGCCAGCAGGACACCCTCTGGGGCCAACGTCCTGACTTTC.

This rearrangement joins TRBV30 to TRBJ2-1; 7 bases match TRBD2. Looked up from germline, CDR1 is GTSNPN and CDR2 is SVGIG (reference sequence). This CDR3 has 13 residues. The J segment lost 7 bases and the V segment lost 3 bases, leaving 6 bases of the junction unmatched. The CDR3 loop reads CAWRHGTMNEQFF. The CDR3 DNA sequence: TGTGCCTGGAGACACGGGACTATGAATGAGCAGTTCTTC.

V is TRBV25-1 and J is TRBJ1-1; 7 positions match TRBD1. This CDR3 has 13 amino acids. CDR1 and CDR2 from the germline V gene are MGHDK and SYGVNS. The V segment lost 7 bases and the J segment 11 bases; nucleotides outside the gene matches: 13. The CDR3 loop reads CASTESRGRGAFF. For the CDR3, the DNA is TGTGCCAGCACCGAATCCAGGGGCAGGGGGGCTTTCTTT. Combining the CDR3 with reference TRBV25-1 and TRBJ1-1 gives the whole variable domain EADIYQTPRYLVIGTGKKITLECSQTMGHDKMYWYQQDPGMELHLIHYSYGVNSTEKGDLSSESTVSRIRTEHFPLTLESARPSHTSQYLCASTESRGRGAFFGQGTRLTVV.

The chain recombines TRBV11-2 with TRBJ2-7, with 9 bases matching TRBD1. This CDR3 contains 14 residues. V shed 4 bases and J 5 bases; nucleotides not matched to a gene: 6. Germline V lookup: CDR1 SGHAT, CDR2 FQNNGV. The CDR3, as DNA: TGTGCCAGCAGCTCTTACAGGGGGCTGGACGAGCAGTACTTC. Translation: CASSSYRGLDEQYF.

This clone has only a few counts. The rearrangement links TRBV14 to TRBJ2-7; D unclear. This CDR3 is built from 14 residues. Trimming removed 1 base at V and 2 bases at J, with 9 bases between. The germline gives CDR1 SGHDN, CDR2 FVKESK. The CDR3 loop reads CASSQGLATYEQYF. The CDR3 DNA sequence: TGTGCCAGCAGCCAAGGGTTAGCTACCTACGAGCAGTACTTC.

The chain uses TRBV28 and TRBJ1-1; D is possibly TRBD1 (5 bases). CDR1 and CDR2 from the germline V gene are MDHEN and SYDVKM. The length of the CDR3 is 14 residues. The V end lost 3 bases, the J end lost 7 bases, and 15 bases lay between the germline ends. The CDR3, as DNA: TGTGCCAGCAGTTTGATAGCAGGGCTCGGTGAAGCTTTCTTT. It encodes CASSLIAGLGEAFF.

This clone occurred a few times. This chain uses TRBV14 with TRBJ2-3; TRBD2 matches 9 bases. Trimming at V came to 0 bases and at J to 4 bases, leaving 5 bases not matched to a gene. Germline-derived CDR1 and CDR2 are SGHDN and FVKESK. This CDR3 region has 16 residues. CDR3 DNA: TGTGCCAGCAGCCAAGATAGCGGGGGAACAGCAGATACGCAGTATTTT. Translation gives CASSQDSGGTADTQYF.

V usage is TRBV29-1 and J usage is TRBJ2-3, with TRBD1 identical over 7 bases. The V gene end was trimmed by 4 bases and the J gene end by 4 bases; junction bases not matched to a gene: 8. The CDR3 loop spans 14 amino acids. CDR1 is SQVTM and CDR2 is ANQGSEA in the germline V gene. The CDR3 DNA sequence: TGCAGCGTTGGGGACAGAATATACGCAGATACGCAGTATTTT. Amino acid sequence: CSVGDRIYADTQYF.

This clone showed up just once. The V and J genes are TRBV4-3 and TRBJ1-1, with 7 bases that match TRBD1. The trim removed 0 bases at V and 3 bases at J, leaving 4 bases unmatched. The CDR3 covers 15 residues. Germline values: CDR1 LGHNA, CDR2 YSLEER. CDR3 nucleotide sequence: TGCGCCAGCAGCCAAGATAGGGGGCTGGACACTGAAGCTTTCTTT. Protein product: CASSQDRGLDTEAFF.